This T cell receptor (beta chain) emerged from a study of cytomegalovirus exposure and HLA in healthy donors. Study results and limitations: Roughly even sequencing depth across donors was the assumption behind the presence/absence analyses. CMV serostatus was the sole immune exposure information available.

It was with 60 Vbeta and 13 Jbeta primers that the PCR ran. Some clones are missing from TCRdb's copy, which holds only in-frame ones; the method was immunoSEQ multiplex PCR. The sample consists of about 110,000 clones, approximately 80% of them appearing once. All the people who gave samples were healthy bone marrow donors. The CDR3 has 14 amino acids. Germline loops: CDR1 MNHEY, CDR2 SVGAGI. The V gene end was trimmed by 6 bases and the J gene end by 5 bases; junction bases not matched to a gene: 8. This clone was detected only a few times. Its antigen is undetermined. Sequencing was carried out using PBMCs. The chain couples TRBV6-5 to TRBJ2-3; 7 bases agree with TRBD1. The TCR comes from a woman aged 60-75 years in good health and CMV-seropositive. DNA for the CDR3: TGTGCCAGCAGCCGCACAGGGGCTGAAGATACGCAGTATTTT. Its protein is CASSRTGAEDTQYF.